The next 14 T cell receptor beta chains were all read from a single sample in a study of T cells after yellow fever vaccination. One entry per CDR3 protein results from TCRdb running MiXCR on the 5' RACE reads. The top ten hold over 14% of the sample, which has around 350,000 distinct CDR3 sequences, about 6% seen once. Sample: PBMCs, taken 5 days after the yellow fever booster vaccination. The receptors shown here come from a man aged 25 to 40 who received the YFV17D yellow fever vaccine.

This clonotype has at least ten counts. CDR3 sequence (DNA): TGTGCCAGCAGCCTCCGGGGGACGCAGTATTTT. Amino acid sequence: CASSLRGTQYF. The chain recombines TRBV12-3 or TRBV12-4 with TRBJ2-3; perhaps TRBD2 as D (6 bases). The CDR3 sequence is 11 residues long. Trimming took off 6 bases at V and 9 bases at J, with 10 bases between the two ends.

This clonotype came up many times. The rearrangement joins TRBV7-9 to TRBJ2-6; D unresolved. Trimming removed 2 bases at V and 0 bases at J, with 5 bases between. CDR1 and CDR2 from the germline V gene are SEHNR and FQNEAQ (reference sequence). The CDR3 is 15 amino acids. CDR3 in amino acids: CASSLTTSGANVLTF. Here the CDR3 DNA reads TGTGCCAGCAGCTTAACAACCTCTGGGGCCAACGTCCTGACTTTC. The full variable domain, rest sourced from reference TRBV7-9 and TRBJ2-6, is DTGVSQNPRHKITKRGQNVTFRCDPISEHNRLYWYRQTLGQGPEFLTYFQNEAQLEKSRLLSDRFSAERPKGSFSTLEIQRTEQGDSAMYLCASSLTTSGANVLTFGAGSRLTVL.

This clonotype was recorded many times. The chain joins TRBV7-2 to TRBJ1-5; 10 nucleotides match TRBD1. CDR3 length: 15 amino acids. V gave up 3 bases and J gave up 7 bases; unmatched junction bases: 6. In germline, CDR1 is SGHTA, CDR2 FQGNSA. CDR3 coding DNA: TGTGCCAGCAGCTTGGTAGGACAGGGGGTACAGCCCCAGCATTTT. Translation gives CASSLVGQGVQPQHF.

A few counts support this clonotype. The chain links TRBV30 to TRBJ1-5; possible D gene TRBD1, 5 bases. V was pared by 0 bases and J by 7 bases, with 13 bases between. This CDR3 has 14 amino acids. In germline, CDR1 is GTSNPN, CDR2 SVGIG (reference sequence). The CDR3 loop is CAWSVKGLSQPQHF. Here the CDR3 DNA reads TGTGCCTGGAGTGTAAAGGGGCTAAGCCAGCCCCAGCATTTT.

The V call is TRBV4-2, the J call TRBJ2-1; D is ambiguous. This CDR3 region has 16 residues. Germline lookup yields CDR1 LGHNA and CDR2 YNFKEQ. The V end was cut by 1 base, the J end by 0 bases, with 10 bases between. The CDR3 nucleotides read TGTGCCAGCAGCCAAGGGCAGGAGAGCTCCTACAATGAGCAGTTCTTC. Amino acids: CASSQGQESSYNEQFF.

This rearrangement joins TRBV5-4 to TRBJ2-3; weak D call: TRBD2 (5 bases). The CDR3 is 15 residues long. V shed 4 bases and J shed 2 bases, with 14 bases lying between them. Germline V lookup: CDR1 SGHNT, CDR2 YYREEE (reference sequence). In DNA form, the CDR3 reads TGTGCCAGCAGCCTCGGGATTACTAACACAGATACGCAGTATTTT. Its translation is CASSLGITNTDTQYF.

The table lists this clonotype with a few counts. The V call is TRBV4-3, the J call TRBJ2-1; 10 bases line up with TRBD2. The length of the CDR3 is 16 residues. The junction had 7 bases not matched to a gene; V was cut back by 1 base and J by 7 bases. CDR1 is LGHNA and CDR2 is YSLEER in the germline V gene. CDR3: CASSQVSGRVMNEQFF. As DNA, the CDR3 is TGCGCCAGCAGCCAAGTAAGCGGGAGGGTGATGAATGAGCAGTTCTTC.

This clonotype was found a few times. The gene calls are TRBV20-1 and TRBJ2-5, with a possible D match to TRBD1 (5 bases). Trimming removed 6 bases at V and 0 bases at J, with 17 bases between. This CDR3 contains 15 residues. CDR1 DFQATT and CDR2 SNEGSKA come from the germline V gene (reference sequence). CDR3 sequence reads: CSASPRQWYQETQYF. Here the CDR3 DNA reads TGCAGTGCCTCCCCCCGACAGTGGTACCAAGAGACCCAGTACTTC.

This clonotype has more than one count but fewer than ten. The chain carries TRBV14 and TRBJ2-6, with a tentative D call TRBD1 (6 bases). The CDR3 spans 16 residues. Germline assignment: CDR1 SGHDN and CDR2 FVKESK. Deletions cut 8 bases from V and 0 bases from J, with 14 bases between. The CDR3 reads CASGRTVFSGANVLTF. The CDR3 bases are TGTGCCAGCGGACGGACAGTTTTCTCTGGGGCCAACGTCCTGACTTTC.

The V and J genes are TRBV7-2 and TRBJ2-6; D not resolved. The CDR3 has 16 amino acids. V was shortened by 2 bases and J by 0 bases, with 8 bases between the two germline ends. CDR1 and CDR2 from the germline V gene are SGHTA and FQGNSA. CDR3 protein: CASSLLGSSGANVLTF. DNA for the CDR3: TGTGCCAGCAGCTTACTAGGCTCCTCTGGGGCCAACGTCCTGACTTTC.

This clonotype was observed a few times. The chain is built from TRBV20-1 and TRBJ1-5, with a tentative D call TRBD1 (6 bases). Between the trimmed V and J ends, which lost 3 bases and 4 bases, there was a span of 16 bases. Per the germline V gene, CDR1 is DFQATT and CDR2 is SNEGSKA (reference sequence). This CDR3 contains 15 residues. Written as DNA, the CDR3 is TGCAGTGCTAGCGGCCAGCTGGGGGCTAATCAGCCCCAGCATTTT. This gives the protein CSASGQLGANQPQHF.

A remark on this clonotype: The junction shows a germline mismatch at one end, possibly a read error. The rearrangement uses TRBV24-1 and TRBJ2-2; TRBD1 aligns across 9 bases. This CDR3 has 21 amino acids. In germline, CDR1 is KGHDR, CDR2 SFDVKD. The CDR3 reads CGTIDSKVRDRVVLNTGELFF. The CDR3 nucleotides are TGTGGCACCATTGATTCAAAAGTCCGGGACAGGGTTGTTTTGAACACCGGGGAGCTGTTTTTT.

This clonotype showed up many times. V and J are TRBV7-8 and TRBJ2-7; a possible D gene is TRBD1 (6 bases). Between the trimmed V and J ends, which lost 5 bases and 5 bases, there was a span of 16 bases. Germline V CDR1 and CDR2: SGHVS, FQNEAQ. The CDR3 sequence is 14 residues long. The DNA of the CDR3 is TGTGCCAGCAGCGATACCAACAGGGCGGACGAGCAGTACTTC. It encodes CASSDTNRADEQYF.

A few counts support this clonotype. The chain has TRBV29-1 and TRBJ2-1; 7 nucleotides agree with TRBD2. This CDR3 is built from 17 residues. Trimming took 3 bases from V and 6 from J; bases not matched to a gene: 17. Germline V lookup: CDR1 SQVTM, CDR2 ANQGSEA. The CDR3 reads CSVDFSEPGLHFNEQFF. The CDR3 region has the DNA TGCAGCGTTGATTTCTCTGAACCGGGACTACACTTCAATGAGCAGTTCTTC.